This TCR beta chain was sequenced for a study of shared clonotypes between healthy human individuals. Study-level background: Ranging from 18 to 49 in age, donors were two women and a few men. The study used three CD4 naive, three CD4 memory, two CD8 naive and one CD8 memory plate per donor.

Study-wide results and limits: Only blood samples were collected, and tissue repertoires likely differ.

Nashville, Tennessee was home to all donors, each a Caucasian adult. CDR3 length: 16 residues. Per the germline V gene, CDR1 is SGHNT and CDR2 is YYREEE (reference sequence). Trimming removed 4 bases at V and 2 bases at J, with 17 bases between. The data were produced by immunoSEQ multiplex PCR, yet TCRdb's version contains in-frame clones alone and is incomplete. The sample lists over a million clones; 78% were seen once. Details on this clone: No antigen is known for it.

Sequenced: memory CD4+ T cells from PBMCs. The subset denotes: CD45RA-negative fraction. The rearrangement joins TRBV5-4 to TRBJ2-3; possible D gene TRBD2, 5 bases. This sequence was found in a young man in good health. Some clones in this sample may be carry-over from other donors' samples. The CDR3 is CASSTQAASYTDTQYF. DNA of the CDR3: TGTGCCAGCAGCACTCAAGCGGCTTCTTACACAGATACGCAGTATTTT.